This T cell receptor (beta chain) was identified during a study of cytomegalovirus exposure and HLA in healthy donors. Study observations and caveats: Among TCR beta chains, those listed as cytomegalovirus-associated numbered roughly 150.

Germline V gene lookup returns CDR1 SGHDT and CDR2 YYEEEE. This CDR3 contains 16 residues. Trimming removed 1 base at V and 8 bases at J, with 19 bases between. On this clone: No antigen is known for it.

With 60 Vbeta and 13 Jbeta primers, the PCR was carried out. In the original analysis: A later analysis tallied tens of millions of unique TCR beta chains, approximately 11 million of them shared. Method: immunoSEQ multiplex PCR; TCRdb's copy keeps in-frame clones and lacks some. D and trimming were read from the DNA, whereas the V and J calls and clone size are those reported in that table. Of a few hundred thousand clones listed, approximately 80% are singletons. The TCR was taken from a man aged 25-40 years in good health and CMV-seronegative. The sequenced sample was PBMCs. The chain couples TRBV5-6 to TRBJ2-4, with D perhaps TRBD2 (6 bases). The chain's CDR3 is CASSLSGTGTQDIQYF. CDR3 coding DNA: TGTGCCAGCAGCTTGTCGGGAACCGGGACTCAGGACATTCAGTACTTC. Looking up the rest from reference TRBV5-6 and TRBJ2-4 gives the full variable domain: DAGVTQSPTHLIKTRGQQVTLRCSPKSGHDTVSWYQQALGQGPQFIFQYYEEEERQRGNFPDRFSGHQFPNYSSELNVNALLLGDSALYLCASSLSGTGTQDIQYFGAGTRLSVL.